These T cell receptor beta chains were read from a single sample in a study of human thymus T cells. Sequencing used immunoSEQ multiplex PCR; TCRdb keeps in-frame clones, though not all of them. The sample lists some 46,000 clones, around 94% seen once, with 0.095% to 0.15% in the top ten. The sample consisted of blood. Receptors originate from a boy younger than two with a congenital heart defect but otherwise immunologically healthy. The CDR3 runs from the conserved cysteine through the conserved F or W. A D gene is named only where the DNA matches it firmly. The size entry is marked missing in some rows and otherwise reads once, few, many or a size class.

clone_size	d_call	v_call	j_call	cdr3_nt	cdr3_aa
-	-	TRBV10-2	TRBJ1-2	TGCGCCAGCAGGTTAGTGTTACGCTATGGCTACACCTTC	CASRLVLRYGYTF
-	TRBD1	TRBV10-3	TRBJ1-1	TGTGCCATCAGGGACAGGGTTGACACTGAAGCTTTCTTT	CAIRDRVDTEAFF
-	-	TRBV6-1	TRBJ1-3	TGTGCCAGCAGTTCAGGGAGCTCTGGAAACACCATATATTTT	CASSSGSSGNTIYF
-	-	TRBV13	TRBJ1-3	TGTGCCAGCAGCTTTGGCATTGGAAGGACTGGAAACACCATATATTTT	CASSFGIGRTGNTIYF
-	TRBD2	TRBV7-9	TRBJ2-3	TGTGCCAGCAGCTTAACTAGCGGGGGGTCCGCTAGCACAGATACGCAGTATTTT	CASSLTSGGSASTDTQYF
-	TRBD2	TRBV30	TRBJ2-7	TGTGCCTGGGGACTAGCTCGGGAGCAGTACTTC	CAWGLAREQYF
-	-	TRBV5-3	TRBJ1-2	TGTGCCAGAAGCTTGAACCAGTATGGCTACACCTTC	CARSLNQYGYTF
-	-	TRBV6-1	TRBJ2-2	TGTGCCAGCAGTGAAGGGTGGGGAGGGGAGCTGTTTTTT	CASSEGWGGELFF
-	-	TRBV7-9	TRBJ1-3	TGTGCCAGCAGCTTAGCGCTCGGCGGCGACCTAGGAAACACCATATATTTT	CASSLALGGDLGNTIYF
-	TRBD1	TRBV27	TRBJ1-1	TGTGCCAGCAGTTACGCGACAGGGTCCCACCAAGCTTTCTTT	CASSYATGSHQAFF
once	-	TRBV13	TRBJ2-5	TGTGCCAGCAGCTTTAGAGGGGGGGAGACCCAGTACTTC	CASSFRGGETQYF
-	TRBD1	TRBV7-9	TRBJ2-3	TGTGCCAGCAGGTACAGGGGAGCAGATACGCAGTATTTT	CASRYRGADTQYF
-	-	TRBV27	TRBJ1-4	TGTGCCAGCAGTCCCCAGGGCCATGAAAAACTGTTTTTT	CASSPQGHEKLFF
-	-	TRBV5-1	TRBJ2-7	TGCGCCAGCAGCTCTTCCTACGAGCAGTACTTC	CASSSSYEQYF
-	-	TRBV12-5	TRBJ1-6	TGTGCTAGTGGTTTGGTACTCAGACACTATAATTCACCCCTCCACTTT	CASGLVLRHYNSPLHF
-	-	TRBV9	TRBJ2-3	TGTGCCAGCAGCGTAGCTACAGATACGCAGTATTTT	CASSVATDTQYF
-	-	TRBV6-6	TRBJ1-1	TGTGCCAGCAGCCACAGGGCATTTGAAGCTTTCTTT	CASSHRAFEAFF
-	-	TRBV28	TRBJ1-2	TGTGCCAGCAGTTCCGGGACGGATAACTATGGCTACACCTTC	CASSSGTDNYGYTF
-	-	TRBV7-9	TRBJ2-1	TGTGCCAGCAGCCCAGGGGTGGGAGGGAATGAGCAGTTCTTC	CASSPGVGGNEQFF
-	-	TRBV29-1	TRBJ1-5	TGCAGCGTTGACAGATTGAATCAGCCCCAGCATTTT	CSVDRLNQPQHF
-	TRBD1	TRBV28	TRBJ2-7	TGTGCCACCTGGGACAGCTACGAGCAGTACTTC	CATWDSYEQYF
-	-	TRBV18	TRBJ1-6	TGTGCCAGCTCACCACCAGATTCACCCCTCCACTTT	CASSPPDSPLHF
-	-	TRBV13	TRBJ2-7	TGTGCCAGCAGCCCAACCCTTACCTCCTACGAGCAGTACTTC	CASSPTLTSYEQYF
-	TRBD1	TRBV7-2	TRBJ1-2	TGTGCCAGCAGCGCAGCTACAGGGGTCGGCTACACCTTC	CASSAATGVGYTF
-	-	TRBV6-1	TRBJ1-2	TGTGCCAGCTTAGAGCCTCAAAGGGGCTACACCTTC	CASLEPQRGYTF
-	-	TRBV13	TRBJ1-2	TGTGCCAGCAGCTTAGTTTCCCAATATGGCTACACCTTC	CASSLVSQYGYTF
-	-	TRBV10-3	TRBJ2-1	TGTGCCATCCAAGGAGGTTACAATGAGCAGTTCTTC	CAIQGGYNEQFF
-	-	TRBV6-6	TRBJ2-7	TGTGCCAGCAGTTACTCGTGGCAGTACGAGCAGTACTTC	CASSYSWQYEQYF
-	-	TRBV15	TRBJ1-3	TGTGCCACCAGCCGAATAGGAGACTCTGGAAACACCATATATTTT	CATSRIGDSGNTIYF
-	TRBD1	TRBV5-1	TRBJ2-7	TGCGCCAGCAGGAGGACAGGGCTACACGAGCAGTACTTC	CASRRTGLHEQYF
-	-	TRBV7-2	TRBJ2-7	TGTGCCAGCAGCTTCACCCGATCGGACGAGCAGTACTTC	CASSFTRSDEQYF